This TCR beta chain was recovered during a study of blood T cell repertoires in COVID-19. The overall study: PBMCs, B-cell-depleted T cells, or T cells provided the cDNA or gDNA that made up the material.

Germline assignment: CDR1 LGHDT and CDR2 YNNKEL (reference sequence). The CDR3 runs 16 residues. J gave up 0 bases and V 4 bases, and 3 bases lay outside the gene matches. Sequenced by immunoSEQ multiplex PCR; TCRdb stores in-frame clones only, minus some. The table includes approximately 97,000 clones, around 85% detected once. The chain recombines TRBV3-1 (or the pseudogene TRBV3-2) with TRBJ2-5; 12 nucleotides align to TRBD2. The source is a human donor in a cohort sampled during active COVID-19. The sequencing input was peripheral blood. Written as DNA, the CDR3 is TGTGCCAGCAGCCCTACTAGCGGGGGGCACCAAGAGACCCAGTACTTC. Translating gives CASSPTSGGHQETQYF.